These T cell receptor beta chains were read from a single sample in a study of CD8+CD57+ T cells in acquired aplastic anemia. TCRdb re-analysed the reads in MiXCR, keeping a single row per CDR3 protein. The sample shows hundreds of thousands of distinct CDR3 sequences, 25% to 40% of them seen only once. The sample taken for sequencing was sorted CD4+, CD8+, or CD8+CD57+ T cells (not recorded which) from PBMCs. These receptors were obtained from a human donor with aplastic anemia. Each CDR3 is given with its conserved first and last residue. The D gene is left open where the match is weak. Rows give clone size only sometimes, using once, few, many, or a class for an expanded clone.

CDR3 DNA: TGTGCCACACAGGGGGTCGATAGCAATCAGCCCCAGCATTTT
CDR3 protein: CATQGVDSNQPQHF
J gene: TRBJ1-5
V gene: TRBV2
D gene: TRBD1
clone size: NA

CDR3 DNA: TGTGCCACCAGCAGAGATAATTGTGGGGGAGGAGTCTATGGCTACACCTTC
CDR3 protein: CATSRDNCGGGVYGYTF
J gene: TRBJ1-2
V gene: TRBV15
D gene: NA
clone size: NA

CDR3 DNA: TGTGCCAGCAGTTCGGGCAGGAACTCCTACGAGCAGTACTTC
CDR3 protein: CASSSGRNSYEQYF
J gene: TRBJ2-7
V gene: TRBV5-8
D gene: NA
clone size: few

CDR3 DNA: TGTGCCAGCAGCCCTATTTGGACTAGCGGGAGGACCCAGTACTTC
CDR3 protein: CASSPIWTSGRTQYF
J gene: TRBJ2-5
V gene: TRBV12-3/TRBV12-4
D gene: TRBD2
clone size: NA

CDR3 DNA: TGCAGCGTCTCACTTGGGGCAGGGGGCAACGATGGCTACACCTTC
CDR3 protein: CSVSLGAGGNDGYTF
J gene: TRBJ1-2
V gene: TRBV29-1
D gene: TRBD1
clone size: many

CDR3 DNA: TGTGCCAGCAGCGTAACGGATACTTACGAGCAGTACTTC
CDR3 protein: CASSVTDTYEQYF
J gene: TRBJ2-7
V gene: TRBV9
D gene: NA
clone size: many

CDR3 DNA: TGTGCCAGCAGCTTATTCGGGACAGGGAACGATCAGCCCCAGCATTTT
CDR3 protein: CASSLFGTGNDQPQHF
J gene: TRBJ1-5
V gene: TRBV11-2
D gene: TRBD1
clone size: many

CDR3 DNA: TGCAGTGCTAGAGCCCTGGGGACCGAGAGATTCGAGACCCAGTACTTC
CDR3 protein: CSARALGTERFETQYF
J gene: TRBJ2-5
V gene: TRBV20-1
D gene: NA
clone size: NA

CDR3 DNA: TGTGCCAGCCATCTGGAAACCTACGAGCAGTACTTC
CDR3 protein: CASHLETYEQYF
J gene: TRBJ2-7
V gene: TRBV7-2
D gene: NA
clone size: many

CDR3 DNA: TGTGCCAGCAACAGGAGCGGAGGCCGTAATTCACCCCTCCACTTT
CDR3 protein: CASNRSGGRNSPLHF
J gene: TRBJ1-6
V gene: TRBV19
D gene: NA
clone size: NA

CDR3 DNA: TGTGCCAGCACCTACATTGCGACGGACACTGAAGCTTTCTTT
CDR3 protein: CASTYIATDTEAFF
J gene: TRBJ1-1
V gene: TRBV12-3/TRBV12-4
D gene: NA
clone size: few

CDR3 DNA: TGCAGCGTTGTTACCAGGACCTTC
CDR3 protein: CSVVTRTF
J gene: TRBJ1-2
V gene: TRBV29-1
D gene: NA
clone size: NA

CDR3 DNA: TGTGCCAGCAGCCCTGCGGGGAACCCCGGGGAGCTGTTTTTT
CDR3 protein: CASSPAGNPGELFF
J gene: TRBJ2-2
V gene: TRBV11-2
D gene: NA
clone size: few

CDR3 DNA: TGTGCCAGCAGTGACCCACTAGAAGAGACCCAGTACTTC
CDR3 protein: CASSDPLEETQYF
J gene: TRBJ2-5
V gene: TRBV2
D gene: NA
clone size: NA

CDR3 DNA: TGTGCCACCAGTGAACCGGGACGCGGCAATGAGCAGTTCTTC
CDR3 protein: CATSEPGRGNEQFF
J gene: TRBJ2-1
V gene: TRBV24-1
D gene: NA
clone size: NA

CDR3 DNA: TGCAGTGCTACTCCCCCAGCGGGAGTATATACCGCCTACGAGCAGTACTTC
CDR3 protein: CSATPPAGVYTAYEQYF
J gene: TRBJ2-7
V gene: TRBV20-1
D gene: TRBD2
clone size: few

CDR3 DNA: TGTGCCAGTAGTGCGGGACATCGAGAGCAGTTCTTC
CDR3 protein: CASSAGHREQFF
J gene: TRBJ2-1
V gene: TRBV19
D gene: NA
clone size: many

CDR3 DNA: TGTGCCAGCAGCCCCAGGGGAAACACTGAAGCTTTCTTT
CDR3 protein: CASSPRGNTEAFF
J gene: TRBJ1-1
V gene: TRBV14
D gene: NA
clone size: many

CDR3 DNA: TGTGCCAGCAGCTCGTACAGGGCTGGTGGAAACACCATATATTTT
CDR3 protein: CASSSYRAGGNTIYF
J gene: TRBJ1-3
V gene: TRBV7-9
D gene: NA
clone size: many

CDR3 DNA: TGTGCCAGCGGGTCCAGGGGGCAATCACCCCTCCACTTT
CDR3 protein: CASGSRGQSPLHF
J gene: TRBJ1-6
V gene: TRBV12-3/TRBV12-4
D gene: TRBD1
clone size: many

CDR3 DNA: TGTGCCAGTAGTATAGCCTACGGGCAGCCCCAGCATTTT
CDR3 protein: CASSIAYGQPQHF
J gene: TRBJ1-5
V gene: TRBV19
D gene: NA
clone size: once

CDR3 DNA: TGCGCCAGCAGCCTAGATCTAGCGGGAGGGCGAGGGCAGTACTTC
CDR3 protein: CASSLDLAGGRGQYF
J gene: TRBJ2-7
V gene: TRBV4-1
D gene: TRBD2
clone size: few

CDR3 DNA: TGTGCCAGCATACCGGGACAGGGGCAGCCAAGCACAGATACGCAGTATTTT
CDR3 protein: CASIPGQGQPSTDTQYF
J gene: TRBJ2-3
V gene: TRBV12-3/TRBV12-4
D gene: TRBD1
clone size: NA

CDR3 DNA: TGTGCCAGCAGCACGGGACTCTACGAGCAGTACTTC
CDR3 protein: CASSTGLYEQYF
J gene: TRBJ2-7
V gene: TRBV5-6
D gene: NA
clone size: many

CDR3 DNA: TGTGCCAGCAGTGTCAGGGGACAGGGGACCGAGCAGTACTTC
CDR3 protein: CASSVRGQGTEQYF
J gene: TRBJ2-7
V gene: TRBV2
D gene: TRBD1
clone size: NA

CDR3 DNA: TGTGCCAGCCGGGTTCCTGGGGGCGGGGAGCTGTTTTTT
CDR3 protein: CASRVPGGGELFF
J gene: TRBJ2-2
V gene: TRBV6-1
D gene: NA
clone size: NA

CDR3 DNA: TGTGCCAGCCTACAACTACAGGGAGTGAACACTGAAGCTTTCTTT
CDR3 protein: CASLQLQGVNTEAFF
J gene: TRBJ1-1
V gene: TRBV2
D gene: NA
clone size: many

CDR3 DNA: TGTGCCAGCAGCTTAGATCACGGGGGGTCAGGGTATACGCAGTATTTT
CDR3 protein: CASSLDHGGSGYTQYF
J gene: TRBJ2-3
V gene: TRBV25-1
D gene: TRBD2
clone size: few

CDR3 DNA: TGTGCCATCAGTGCTGGACAGGAGATTGGCTACACCTTC
CDR3 protein: CAISAGQEIGYTF
J gene: TRBJ1-2
V gene: TRBV10-3
D gene: TRBD1
clone size: NA

CDR3 DNA: TGCAGTGCTGGAGGGGAAGAGACCCAGTACTTC
CDR3 protein: CSAGGEETQYF
J gene: TRBJ2-5
V gene: TRBV20-1
D gene: NA
clone size: NA

CDR3 DNA: TGTGCCAGCAGCTTGGGCTTTTTGTACTTC
CDR3 protein: CASSLGFLYF
J gene: TRBJ2-4
V gene: TRBV7-9
D gene: NA
clone size: NA

CDR3 DNA: TGTGCCAGCATTTCAGGATTATACAATGAGCAGTTCTTC
CDR3 protein: CASISGLYNEQFF
J gene: TRBJ2-1
V gene: TRBV2
D gene: NA
clone size: few

CDR3 DNA: TGTGCCAGCAGCTTGCTGCGGGGGGAAGACCACAATGAGCAGTTCTTC
CDR3 protein: CASSLLRGEDHNEQFF
J gene: TRBJ2-1
V gene: TRBV5-6
D gene: TRBD2
clone size: NA

CDR3 DNA: TGTGCCAGCAGCAAAGCAAGGGACAGCAATCAGCCCCAGCATTTT
CDR3 protein: CASSKARDSNQPQHF
J gene: TRBJ1-5
V gene: TRBV7-3
D gene: NA
clone size: many

CDR3 DNA: TGTGCCAGCAGCTTGTTAGGGCGGGAGGAGACCCAGTACTTC
CDR3 protein: CASSLLGREETQYF
J gene: TRBJ2-5
V gene: TRBV7-6
D gene: TRBD2
clone size: many

CDR3 DNA: TGTGCCGGCAGACCGGACAGGGTGGCCCCGGGGGAGCTGTTTTTT
CDR3 protein: CAGRPDRVAPGELFF
J gene: TRBJ2-2
V gene: TRBV12-3/TRBV12-4
D gene: TRBD1
clone size: NA

CDR3 DNA: TGTGCCAGCAGCTTAAGGAGGGTGGATCAGCCCCAGCATTTT
CDR3 protein: CASSLRRVDQPQHF
J gene: TRBJ1-5
V gene: TRBV7-2
D gene: NA
clone size: NA

CDR3 DNA: TGCGCCAGCAGCTCATACCCGGGACAGGATAATTCACCCCTCCACTTT
CDR3 protein: CASSSYPGQDNSPLHF
J gene: TRBJ1-6
V gene: TRBV4-3
D gene: TRBD1
clone size: NA

CDR3 DNA: TGCGCCAGCAGCCCAGAGCGAGGAGGGGAGACCCAGTACTTC
CDR3 protein: CASSPERGGETQYF
J gene: TRBJ2-5
V gene: TRBV5-1
D gene: NA
clone size: many

CDR3 DNA: TGTGCCAGCAGCCCCAGAGGGGAAGAGACCCAGTACTTC
CDR3 protein: CASSPRGEETQYF
J gene: TRBJ2-5
V gene: TRBV7-9
D gene: NA
clone size: many

CDR3 DNA: TGTGCCAGCAGCTTACTAGCGACCGCCTACAATGAGCAGTTCTTC
CDR3 protein: CASSLLATAYNEQFF
J gene: TRBJ2-1
V gene: TRBV7-3
D gene: NA
clone size: few